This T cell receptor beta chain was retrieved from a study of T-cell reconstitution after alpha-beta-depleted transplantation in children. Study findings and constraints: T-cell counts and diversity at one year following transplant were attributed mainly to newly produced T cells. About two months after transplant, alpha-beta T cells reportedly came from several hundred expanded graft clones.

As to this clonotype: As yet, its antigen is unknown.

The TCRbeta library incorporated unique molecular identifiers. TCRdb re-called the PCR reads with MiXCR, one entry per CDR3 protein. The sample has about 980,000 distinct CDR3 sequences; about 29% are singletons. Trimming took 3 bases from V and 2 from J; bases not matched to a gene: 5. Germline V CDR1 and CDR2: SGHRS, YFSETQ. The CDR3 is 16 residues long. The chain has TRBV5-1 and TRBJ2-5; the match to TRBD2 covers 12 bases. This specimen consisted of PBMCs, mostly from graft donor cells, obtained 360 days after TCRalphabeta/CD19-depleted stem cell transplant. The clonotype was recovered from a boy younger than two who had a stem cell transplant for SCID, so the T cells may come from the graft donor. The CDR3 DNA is TGCGCCAGCAGCTCGGGCGGACTAGCGGGGCAAGAGACCCAGTACTTC. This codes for CASSSGGLAGQETQYF.